These 11 T cell receptor beta chains came from one sample sequenced in a study of T cells after yellow fever vaccination. TCRdb re-called the 5' RACE reads through MiXCR, storing one row per CDR3 protein. The sample lists roughly 170,000 distinct CDR3 sequences, 6.2% seen once, with just under 3% in the top ten. The sample was CD4+ T cells sorted from PBMCs, taken on the day of the first yellow fever vaccination. The receptors stem from a man aged 18 to 30 who received the YFV17D yellow fever vaccine.

Many counts were recorded for this clonotype. The chain has TRBV7-9 and TRBJ2-5, with D perhaps TRBD2 (5 bases). The germline gives CDR1 SEHNR, CDR2 FQNEAQ (reference sequence). The CDR3 loop spans 15 amino acids. Deletions cut 2 bases from V and 4 bases from J, with 14 bases between. The CDR3 here is CASSLPTRYSETQYF. In DNA form, the CDR3 reads TGTGCCAGCAGCTTACCTACTAGGTACTCAGAGACCCAGTACTTC.

This clonotype was seen a few times. The rearrangement joins TRBV7-9 to TRBJ1-2; D gene unclear. Germline CDR1 is SEHNR and CDR2 is FQNEAQ (reference sequence). This CDR3 is built from 14 residues. Trimming stripped 1 base from V and 3 bases from J, with 9 bases between. The CDR3 is CASSLGGQYYGYTF. The CDR3 nucleotides are TGTGCCAGCAGCTTAGGTGGTCAATACTATGGCTACACCTTC. Based on the CDR3 plus reference TRBV7-9 and TRBJ1-2, the full variable domain is DTGVSQNPRHKITKRGQNVTFRCDPISEHNRLYWYRQTLGQGPEFLTYFQNEAQLEKSRLLSDRFSAERPKGSFSTLEIQRTEQGDSAMYLCASSLGGQYYGYTFGSGTRLTVV.

This clonotype was seen a handful of times. The chain uses TRBV19 and TRBJ1-2; perhaps TRBD1 as D (6 bases). Trimming took 5 bases from V and 6 from J, leaving 13 bases between them. The CDR3 contains 13 residues. Germline CDR1 reads LNHDA; CDR2 reads SQIVND (reference sequence). This CDR3 is CASSVQGFNGYTF. The CDR3 coding sequence is TGTGCCAGTAGTGTTCAGGGGTTCAATGGCTACACCTTC.

This clonotype was recorded at least ten times. The V call is TRBV3-1, the J call TRBJ2-3; D unresolved. V lost 1 base and J lost 8, with 4 bases in between. This CDR3 is 11 amino acids long. Germline CDR1 reads LGHDT; CDR2 reads YNNKEL (reference sequence). CDR3 sequence: CASSQGRTQYF. The CDR3 bases are TGTGCCAGCAGCCAAGGACGTACGCAGTATTTT.

This clonotype was picked up many times. The chain combines TRBV6-1 with TRBJ1-2, with 10 bases that match TRBD1. CDR1 is MNHNS, CDR2 SASEGT, per germline. With 6 bases clipped from V and 2 bases from J, the junction kept 3 bases outside the gene matches. CDR3 length: 14 residues. CDR3 amino acids: CASRSGQGNYGYTF. DNA of the CDR3: TGTGCCAGCAGATCGGGACAGGGGAACTATGGCTACACCTTC.

This clonotype was detected a few times. The chain links TRBV3-1 to TRBJ1-5, with 8 bases lining up with TRBD1. Trimming cost V 1 base and J 5 bases; bases outside gene matches: 4. This CDR3 is 15 amino acids long. CDR1 LGHDT and CDR2 YNNKEL come from the germline V gene (reference sequence). The CDR3 region is CASSQASGGDQPQHF. For the CDR3, the DNA is TGTGCCAGCAGCCAAGCCTCAGGGGGCGATCAGCCCCAGCATTTT.

The J gene is TRBJ1-3, the V gene TRBV7-8, with D hard to call. The V end was cut by 4 bases, the J end by 8 bases, with 15 bases between. Per the germline V gene, CDR1 is SGHVS and CDR2 is FQNEAQ. The CDR3 is 14 residues long. CDR3 sequence (DNA): TGTGCCAGCAGCTCCTTGGGTTATGACGACACCATATATTTT. It encodes CASSSLGYDDTIYF.

V gene TRBV5-1 combines with J gene TRBJ2-2; 9 bases are shared with TRBD1. CDR1 and CDR2 from the germline V gene are SGHRS and YFSETQ. The CDR3 sequence is 17 residues long. Unmatched junction bases numbered 14, after V lost 7 bases and J lost 4 bases. CDR3 loop: CASYRTSGTGSTGELFF. The DNA of the CDR3 is TGCGCCAGCTATCGAACATCCGGGACAGGGAGCACCGGGGAGCTGTTTTTT.

In this sample, this clonotype turned up many times. The rearrangement uses TRBV7-3 and TRBJ1-1, with D perhaps TRBD1 (5 bases). This CDR3 comprises 14 residues. V lost 4 bases to trimming and J lost 2 bases, with 11 bases between them. The V gene's germline CDR1 is SGHTA and CDR2 FQGTGA. CDR3: CASSSGLPNTEAFF. The CDR3 DNA reads as TGTGCCAGCAGCTCGGGACTCCCTAACACTGAAGCTTTCTTT.

This clonotype showed up many times. The chain links TRBV5-5 to TRBJ2-7; D is undetermined. The germline V gene has CDR1 SGHKS and CDR2 YYEKEE (reference sequence). This CDR3 spans 14 amino acids. Deletions cut 2 bases from V and 1 base from J, with 10 bases between. In nucleotides, the CDR3 is TGTGCCAGCAGCTTCGGGTCCATTTCCTACGAGCAGTACTTC. It codes for CASSFGSISYEQYF. Full variable domain (rest looked up from reference TRBV5-5 and TRBJ2-7): DAGVTQSPTHLIKTRGQQVTLRCSPISGHKSVSWYQQVLGQGPQFIFQYYEKEERGRGNFPDRFSARQFPNYSSELNVNALLLGDSALYLCASSFGSISYEQYFGPGTRLTVT.

This clonotype was counted at least ten times. The gene calls are TRBV4-3 and TRBJ2-5, with a weak D call TRBD2 (5 bases). The CDR3 is 12 residues long. Germline V gene sequence: CDR1 LGHNA, CDR2 YSLEER. V lost 3 bases to trimming and J lost 5 bases, with 7 bases between them. This CDR3 is CASSQGGETQYF. CDR3 bases: TGCGCCAGCAGCCAGGGCGGGGAGACCCAGTACTTC.